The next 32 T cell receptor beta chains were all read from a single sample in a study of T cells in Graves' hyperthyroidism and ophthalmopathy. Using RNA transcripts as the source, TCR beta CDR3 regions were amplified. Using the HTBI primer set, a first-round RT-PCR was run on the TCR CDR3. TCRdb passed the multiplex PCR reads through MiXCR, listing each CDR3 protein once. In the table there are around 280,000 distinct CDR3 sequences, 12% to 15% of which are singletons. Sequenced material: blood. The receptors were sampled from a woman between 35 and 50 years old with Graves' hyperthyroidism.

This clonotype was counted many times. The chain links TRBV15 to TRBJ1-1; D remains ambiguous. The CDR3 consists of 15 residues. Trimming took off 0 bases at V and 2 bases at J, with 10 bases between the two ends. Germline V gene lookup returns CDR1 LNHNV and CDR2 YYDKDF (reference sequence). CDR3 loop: CATSREGRTNTEAFF. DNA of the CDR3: TGTGCCACCAGCAGAGAAGGCCGCACCAACACTGAAGCTTTCTTT.

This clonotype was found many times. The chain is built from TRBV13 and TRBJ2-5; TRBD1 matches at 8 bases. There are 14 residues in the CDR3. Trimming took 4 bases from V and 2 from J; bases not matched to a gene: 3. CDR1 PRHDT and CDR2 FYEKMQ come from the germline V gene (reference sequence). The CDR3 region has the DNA TGTGCCAGCAGCTCGACAGGGGATCAAGAGACCCAGTACTTC. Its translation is CASSSTGDQETQYF.

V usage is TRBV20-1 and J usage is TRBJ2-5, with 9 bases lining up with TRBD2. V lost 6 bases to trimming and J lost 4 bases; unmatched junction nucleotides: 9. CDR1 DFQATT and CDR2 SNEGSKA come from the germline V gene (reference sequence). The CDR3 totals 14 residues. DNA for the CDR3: TGCAGTGCGATTAGCGGGAGTTTCTCAGAGACCCAGTACTTC. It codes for CSAISGSFSETQYF.

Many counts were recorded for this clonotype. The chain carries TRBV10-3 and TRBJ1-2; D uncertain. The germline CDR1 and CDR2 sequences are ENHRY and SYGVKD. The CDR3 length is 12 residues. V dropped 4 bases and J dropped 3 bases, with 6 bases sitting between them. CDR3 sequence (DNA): TGTGCCATCAGTGGGGAATACTATGGCTACACCTTC. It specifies CAISGEYYGYTF.

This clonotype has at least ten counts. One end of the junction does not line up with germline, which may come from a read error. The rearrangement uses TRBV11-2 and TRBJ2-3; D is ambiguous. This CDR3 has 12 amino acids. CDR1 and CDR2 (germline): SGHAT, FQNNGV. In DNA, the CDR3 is TGTGCCAGCAGATTAGAGGCAGATACGCAGTATTTT. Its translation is CASRLEADTQYF. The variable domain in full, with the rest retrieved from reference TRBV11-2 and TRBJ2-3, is EAGVAQSPRYKIIEKRQSVAFWCNPISGHATLYWYQQILGQGPKLLIQFQNNGVVDDSQLPKDRFSAERLKGVDSTLKIQPAKLEDSAVYLCASRLEADTQYFGPGTRLTVL.

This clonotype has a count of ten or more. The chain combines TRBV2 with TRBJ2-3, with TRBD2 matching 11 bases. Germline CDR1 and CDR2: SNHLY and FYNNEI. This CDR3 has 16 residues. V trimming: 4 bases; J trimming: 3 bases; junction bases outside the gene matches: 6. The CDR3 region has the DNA TGTGCCAGCAGTGCCACTAGCGGGAGAGGTACAGATACGCAGTATTTT. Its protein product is CASSATSGRGTDTQYF. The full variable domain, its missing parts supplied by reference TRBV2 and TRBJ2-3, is EPEVTQTPSHQVTQMGQEVILRCVPISNHLYFYWYRQILGQKVEFLVSFYNNEISEKSEIFDDQFSVERPDGSNFTLKIRSTKLEDSAMYFCASSATSGRGTDTQYFGPGTRLTVL.

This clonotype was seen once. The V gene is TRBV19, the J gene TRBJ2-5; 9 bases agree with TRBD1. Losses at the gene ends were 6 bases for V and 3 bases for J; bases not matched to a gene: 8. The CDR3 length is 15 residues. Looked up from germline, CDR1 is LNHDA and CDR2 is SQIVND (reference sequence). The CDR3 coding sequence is TGTGCCAGTAGGGACAGGGGAGAAGAGAAAGAGACCCAGTACTTC. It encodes CASRDRGEEKETQYF.

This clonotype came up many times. CDR3 sequence (DNA): TGTGCCAGCAGTCCTCCGGGACAGGGGATTGGGACCCAGTACTTC. Its protein is CASSPPGQGIGTQYF. V is TRBV11-2 and J is TRBJ2-5; 10 nucleotides agree with TRBD1. Germline-derived CDR1 and CDR2 are SGHAT and FQNNGV. CDR3 size: 15 residues. V lost 6 bases to trimming and J lost 7 bases; unmatched junction nucleotides: 11.

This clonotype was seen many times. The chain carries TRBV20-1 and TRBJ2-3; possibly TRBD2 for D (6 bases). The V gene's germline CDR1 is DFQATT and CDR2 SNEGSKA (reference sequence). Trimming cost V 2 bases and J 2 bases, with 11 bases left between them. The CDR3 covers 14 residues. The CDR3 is CSARLASDTDTQYF. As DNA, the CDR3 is TGCAGTGCTAGACTAGCGTCTGACACAGATACGCAGTATTTT.

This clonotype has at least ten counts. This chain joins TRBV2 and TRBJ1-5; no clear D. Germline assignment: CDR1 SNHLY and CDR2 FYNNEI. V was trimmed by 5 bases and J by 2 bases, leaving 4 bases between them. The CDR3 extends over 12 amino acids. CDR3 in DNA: TGTGCCAGCAGTCAACGCAATCAGCCCCAGCATTTT. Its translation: CASSQRNQPQHF.

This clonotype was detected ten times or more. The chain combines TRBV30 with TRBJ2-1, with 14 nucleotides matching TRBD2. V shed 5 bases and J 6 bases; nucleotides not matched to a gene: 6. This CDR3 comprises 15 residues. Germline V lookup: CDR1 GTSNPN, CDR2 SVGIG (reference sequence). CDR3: CAWGRGLAGANEQFF. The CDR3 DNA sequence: TGTGCCTGGGGAAGGGGACTAGCGGGAGCCAATGAGCAGTTCTTC.

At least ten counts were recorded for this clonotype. The DNA for the CDR3 is TGTGCCAGCAGTGATGACAGGATCACCGGGGAGCTGTTTTTT. This gives the protein CASSDDRITGELFF. The chain combines TRBV2 with TRBJ2-2; D possibly corresponds to TRBD1 (6 bases). CDR1 is SNHLY and CDR2 is FYNNEI in the germline V gene. There are 14 residues in the CDR3. V shed 3 bases and J shed 4 bases, with 9 bases lying between them. Full variable domain (outside the CDR3, taken from reference TRBV2 and TRBJ2-2): EPEVTQTPSHQVTQMGQEVILRCVPISNHLYFYWYRQILGQKVEFLVSFYNNEISEKSEIFDDQFSVERPDGSNFTLKIRSTKLEDSAMYFCASSDDRITGELFFGEGSRLTVL.

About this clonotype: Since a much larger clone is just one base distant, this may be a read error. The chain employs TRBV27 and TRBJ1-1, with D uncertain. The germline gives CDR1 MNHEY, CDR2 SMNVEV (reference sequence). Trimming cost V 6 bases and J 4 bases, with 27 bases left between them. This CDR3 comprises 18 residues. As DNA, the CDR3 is TGTGCCAGCAGGTCACTATCCAGTCTCAGCCTACCGAGCACTGAAGCTTTCTTT. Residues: CASRSLSSLSLPSTEAFF.

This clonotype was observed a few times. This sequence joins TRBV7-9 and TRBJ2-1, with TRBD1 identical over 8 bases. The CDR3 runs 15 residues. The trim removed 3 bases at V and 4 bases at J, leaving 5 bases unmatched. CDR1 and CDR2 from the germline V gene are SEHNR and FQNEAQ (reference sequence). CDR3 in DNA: TGTGCCAGCAGCTTCAGGGACAGGTTATACAATGAGCAGTTCTTC. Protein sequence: CASSFRDRLYNEQFF.

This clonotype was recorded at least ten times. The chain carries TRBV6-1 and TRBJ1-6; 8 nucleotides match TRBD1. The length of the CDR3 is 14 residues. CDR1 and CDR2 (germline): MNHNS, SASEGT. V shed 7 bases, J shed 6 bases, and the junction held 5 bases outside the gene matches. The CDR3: CASTAGQANSPLHF. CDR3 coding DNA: TGTGCCAGCACCGCGGGACAGGCTAATTCACCCCTCCACTTT.

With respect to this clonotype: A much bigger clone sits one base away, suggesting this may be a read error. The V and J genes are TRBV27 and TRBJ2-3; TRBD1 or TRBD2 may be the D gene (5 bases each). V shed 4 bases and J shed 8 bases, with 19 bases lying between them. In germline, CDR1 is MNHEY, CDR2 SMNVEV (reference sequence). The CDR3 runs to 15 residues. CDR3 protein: CASSSWAAGAGTQYF. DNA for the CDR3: TGTGCCAGCAGTTCCTGGGCGGCCGGGGCAGGTACGCAGTATTTT.

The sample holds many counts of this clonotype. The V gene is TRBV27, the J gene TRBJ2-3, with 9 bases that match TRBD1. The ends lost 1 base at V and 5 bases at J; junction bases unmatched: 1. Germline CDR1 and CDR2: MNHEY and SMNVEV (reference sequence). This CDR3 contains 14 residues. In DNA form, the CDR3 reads TGTGCCAGCAGTTTATGGGGACAGGGAGATACGCAGTATTTT. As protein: CASSLWGQGDTQYF.

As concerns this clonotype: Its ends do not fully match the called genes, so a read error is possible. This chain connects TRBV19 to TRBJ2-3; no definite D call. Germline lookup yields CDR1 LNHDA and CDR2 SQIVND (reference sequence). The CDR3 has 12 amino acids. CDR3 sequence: CASSIGTDTQYF. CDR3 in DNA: TGTGCCAGTAGTATCGGCACGGATACGCAGTATTTT.

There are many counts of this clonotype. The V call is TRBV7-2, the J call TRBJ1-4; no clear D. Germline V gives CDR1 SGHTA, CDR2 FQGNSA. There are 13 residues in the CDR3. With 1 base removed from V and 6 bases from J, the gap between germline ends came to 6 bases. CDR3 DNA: TGTGCCAGCAGCTTAGAGGTTGATGAAAAACTGTTTTTT. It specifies CASSLEVDEKLFF.

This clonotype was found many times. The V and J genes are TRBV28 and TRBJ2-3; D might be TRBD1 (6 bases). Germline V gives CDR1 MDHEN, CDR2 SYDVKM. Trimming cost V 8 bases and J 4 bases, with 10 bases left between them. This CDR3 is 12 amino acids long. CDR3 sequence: CASQGRADTQYF. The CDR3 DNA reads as TGTGCCAGCCAGGGGCGGGCAGATACGCAGTATTTT.

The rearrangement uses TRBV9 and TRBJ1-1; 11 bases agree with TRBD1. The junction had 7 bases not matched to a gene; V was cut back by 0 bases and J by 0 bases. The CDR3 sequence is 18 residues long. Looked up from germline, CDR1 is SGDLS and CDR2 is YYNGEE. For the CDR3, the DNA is TGTGCCAGCAGCGTAGGGAGTGGGACAGGGGGGATGAACACTGAAGCTTTCTTT. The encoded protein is CASSVGSGTGGMNTEAFF.

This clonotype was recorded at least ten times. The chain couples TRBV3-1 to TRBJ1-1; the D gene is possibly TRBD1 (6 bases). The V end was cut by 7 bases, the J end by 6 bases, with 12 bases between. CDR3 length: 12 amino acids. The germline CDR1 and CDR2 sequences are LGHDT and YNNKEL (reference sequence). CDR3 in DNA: TGTGCCAGCAAACATGGACAGTCTGAAGCTTTCTTT. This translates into CASKHGQSEAFF. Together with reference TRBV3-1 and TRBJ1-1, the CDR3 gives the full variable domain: DTAVSQTPKYLVTQMGNDKSIKCEQNLGHDTMYWYKQDSKKFLKIMFSYNNKELIINETVPNRFSPKSPDKAHLNLHINSLELGDSAVYFCASKHGQSEAFFGQGTRLTVV.

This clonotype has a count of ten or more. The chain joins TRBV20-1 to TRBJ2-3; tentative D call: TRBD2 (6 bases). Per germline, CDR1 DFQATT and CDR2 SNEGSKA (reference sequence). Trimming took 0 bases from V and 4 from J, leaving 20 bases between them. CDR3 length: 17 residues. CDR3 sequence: CSARDTGTPFGADTQYF. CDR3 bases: TGCAGTGCTAGAGATACCGGGACTCCTTTTGGAGCAGATACGCAGTATTTT.

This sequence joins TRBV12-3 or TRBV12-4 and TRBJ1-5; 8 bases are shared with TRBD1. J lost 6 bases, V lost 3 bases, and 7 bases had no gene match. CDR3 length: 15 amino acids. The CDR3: CASSFAGGASQPQHF. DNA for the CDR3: TGTGCCAGCAGTTTTGCAGGGGGCGCGTCTCAGCCCCAGCATTTT.

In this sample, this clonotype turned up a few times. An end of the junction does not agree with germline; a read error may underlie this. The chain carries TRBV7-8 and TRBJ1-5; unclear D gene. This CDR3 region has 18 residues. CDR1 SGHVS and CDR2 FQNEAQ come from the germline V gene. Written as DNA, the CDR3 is TGTGCCGGCAGCTCCCGATGGAGGAACCCTTCGGACAATCAGCCCCAGCATTTT. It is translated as CAGSSRWRNPSDNQPQHF.

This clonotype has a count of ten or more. The CDR3 here is CASSPALWAYEQYF. The CDR3 nucleotides are TGTGCCAGCAGTCCAGCCTTATGGGCCTACGAGCAGTACTTC. The chain combines TRBV6-1 with TRBJ2-7; D is undetermined. The CDR3 spans 14 residues. V lost 5 bases, J lost 2 bases, and 13 bases lay in between. Germline values: CDR1 MNHNS, CDR2 SASEGT.

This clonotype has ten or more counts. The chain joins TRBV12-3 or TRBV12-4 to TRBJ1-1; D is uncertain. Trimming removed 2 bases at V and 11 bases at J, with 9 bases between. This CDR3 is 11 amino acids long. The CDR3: CASSLFGVAFF. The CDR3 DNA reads TGTGCCAGCAGTTTATTCGGAGTTGCTTTCTTT.

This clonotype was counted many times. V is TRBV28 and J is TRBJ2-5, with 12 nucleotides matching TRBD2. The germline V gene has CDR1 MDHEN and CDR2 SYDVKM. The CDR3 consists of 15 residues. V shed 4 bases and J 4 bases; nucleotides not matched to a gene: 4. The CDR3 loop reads CASSSPTSGRETQYF. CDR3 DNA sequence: TGTGCCAGCAGTTCCCCGACTAGCGGGAGAGAGACCCAGTACTTC. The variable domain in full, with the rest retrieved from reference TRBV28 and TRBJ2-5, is DVKVTQSSRYLVKRTGEKVFLECVQDMDHENMFWYRQDPGLGLRLIYFSYDVKMKEKGDIPEGYSVSREKKERFSLILESASTNQTSMYLCASSSPTSGRETQYFGPGTRLLVL.

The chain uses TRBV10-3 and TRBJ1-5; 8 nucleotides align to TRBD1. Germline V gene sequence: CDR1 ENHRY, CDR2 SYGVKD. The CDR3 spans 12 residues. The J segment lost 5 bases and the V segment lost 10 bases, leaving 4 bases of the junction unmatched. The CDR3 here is CASWTGYQPQHF. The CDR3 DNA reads TGTGCCAGCTGGACAGGGTATCAGCCCCAGCATTTT.

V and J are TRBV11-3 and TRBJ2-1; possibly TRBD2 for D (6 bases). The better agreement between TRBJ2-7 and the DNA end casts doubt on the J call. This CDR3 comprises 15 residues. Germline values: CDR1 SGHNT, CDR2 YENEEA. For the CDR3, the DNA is TGTGCCAGCAGTTTTCCGGGAGCCTCCTACAATGAGCAGTACTTC. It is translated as CASSFPGASYNEQYF.

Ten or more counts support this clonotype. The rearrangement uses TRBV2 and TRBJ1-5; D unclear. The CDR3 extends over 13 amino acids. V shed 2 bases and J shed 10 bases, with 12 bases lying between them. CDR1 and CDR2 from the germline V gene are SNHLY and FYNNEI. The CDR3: CASSENTDSPQHF. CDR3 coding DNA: TGTGCCAGCAGTGAAAATACAGATTCACCCCAGCATTTT.

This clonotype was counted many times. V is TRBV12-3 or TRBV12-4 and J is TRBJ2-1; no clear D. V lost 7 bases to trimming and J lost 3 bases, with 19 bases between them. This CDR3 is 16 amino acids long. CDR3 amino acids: CASTSRWGSFYNEQFF. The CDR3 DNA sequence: TGTGCCAGCACCTCTCGATGGGGTTCCTTCTACAATGAGCAGTTCTTC.